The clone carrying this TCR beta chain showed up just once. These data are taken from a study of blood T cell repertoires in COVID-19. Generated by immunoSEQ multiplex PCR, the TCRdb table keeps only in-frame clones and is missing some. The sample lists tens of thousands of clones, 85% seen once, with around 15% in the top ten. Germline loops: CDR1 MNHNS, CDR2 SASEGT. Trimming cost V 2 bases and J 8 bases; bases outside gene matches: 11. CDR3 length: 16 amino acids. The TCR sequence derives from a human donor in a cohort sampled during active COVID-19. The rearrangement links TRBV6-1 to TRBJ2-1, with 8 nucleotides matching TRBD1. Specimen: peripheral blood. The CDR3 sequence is CASSERGDRPWDEQFF. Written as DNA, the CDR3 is TGTGCCAGCAGTGAAAGAGGGGACAGGCCTTGGGATGAGCAGTTCTTC.